The present TCR beta chain was sequenced within a study of T-cell memory formation after mild COVID-19. Study-wide findings and caveats: The appearance of some responding clones in pre-infection memory suggested that cross-reactive memory joined. CD4+ bias marked clones expanding day 15 to 37, unlike balanced contracting clones.

A note on this clonotype: The antigen remains undetermined.

CDR3 length: 13 residues. Germline CDR1 reads MNHEY; CDR2 reads SVGEGT. The V and J ends lost 3 bases and 5 bases respectively, with 8 bases between them. Using constant-segment primers, 5'RACE produced TCR alpha and TCR beta cDNA libraries carrying sample barcodes and UMIs. Using its own MiXCR run on the 5' RACE reads, TCRdb lists one record per CDR3 protein. This sample has 300,000 to 350,000 distinct CDR3 sequences; roughly 13% occur once, and the top ten carry roughly a fifth. This chain joins TRBV6-2 or TRBV6-3 and TRBJ1-5; D gene uncertain. Material: PBMCs or a T cell subset sorted from them (not recorded which). This TCR was sampled from a man aged 18 to 29 who had mild COVID-19 (a few samples of this study predate the infection). Cell type and time point are not known. The CDR3 DNA is TGTGCCAGCAGTTATGACCTTTATCAGCCCCAGCATTTT. Translation: CASSYDLYQPQHF.